In its sample, the clone carrying this T cell receptor (beta chain) was seen a few times. Its matching antigen is unknown. The entry originates in a study of T-cell memory formation after mild COVID-19. Study outcomes and limitations: Contracting CD4+ clones sat mainly in CM and EM; CD8+ in EMRA. Some clones that responded were present in memory (sampled pre-infection), which suggests cross-reactive memory joined.

The ends lost 5 bases at V and 3 bases at J; junction bases unmatched: 3. CDR1 and CDR2 (germline): SGHTA, FQGNSA. This CDR3 is built from 14 residues. Sample barcodes and UMIs were carried by the TCR alpha and TCR beta cDNA libraries that 5'RACE generated with constant-segment primers. TCRdb analysed the 5' RACE reads with MiXCR anew, one entry per CDR3 protein. The repertoire holds about 190,000 distinct CDR3 sequences, with around 19% as singletons. The V call is TRBV7-2, the J call TRBJ2-4; 8 nucleotides line up with TRBD1. This TCR derives from an adult woman who had mild COVID-19 (a few samples of this study predate the infection). Cell type and time point are not known. Sequences were obtained from PBMCs or a T cell subset sorted from them (not recorded which). The CDR3 loop is CASSGQGDKNIQYF. The CDR3 coding sequence is TGTGCCAGCAGCGGACAGGGAGACAAAAACATTCAGTACTTC. Supplemented by reference TRBV7-2 and TRBJ2-4, the full variable domain reads GAGVSQSPSNKVTEKGKDVELRCDPISGHTALYWYRQSLGQGLEFLIYFQGNSAPDKSGLPSDRFSAERTGGSVSTLTIQRTQQEDSAVYLCASSGQGDKNIQYFGAGTRLSVL.